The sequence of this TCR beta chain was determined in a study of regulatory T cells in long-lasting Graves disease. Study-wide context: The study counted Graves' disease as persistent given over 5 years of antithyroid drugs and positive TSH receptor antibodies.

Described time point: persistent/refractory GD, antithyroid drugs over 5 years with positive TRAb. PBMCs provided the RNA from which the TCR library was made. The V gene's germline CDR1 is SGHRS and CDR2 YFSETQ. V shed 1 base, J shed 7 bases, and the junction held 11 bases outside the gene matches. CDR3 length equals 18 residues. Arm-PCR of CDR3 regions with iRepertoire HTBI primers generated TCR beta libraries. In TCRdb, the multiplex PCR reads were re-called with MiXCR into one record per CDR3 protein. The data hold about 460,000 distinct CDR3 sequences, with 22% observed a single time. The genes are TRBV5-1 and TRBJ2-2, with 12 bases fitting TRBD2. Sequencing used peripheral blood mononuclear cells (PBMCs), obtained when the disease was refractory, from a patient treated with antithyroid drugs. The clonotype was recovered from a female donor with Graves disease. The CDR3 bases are TGCGCCAGCAGCTTGAGGGGAGGGACTAGCGGGCCCGGCGGGGAGCTGTTTTTT. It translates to CASSLRGGTSGPGGELFF.